The 6 T cell receptor beta chains listed next were all sequenced from one sample in a study of cytomegalovirus exposure and HLA in healthy donors. Researchers ran the PCR with 60 Vbeta and 13 Jbeta primers. Clones were sequenced by immunoSEQ multiplex PCR, and TCRdb holds only the in-frame ones, with some missing. Here the sample spans around 150,000 clones, roughly three quarters being singletons. Sequenced material: PBMCs. These receptors were collected from a man between 18 and 35 years old in good health and CMV-seronegative.

This clone was counted a few times. CDR3 DNA sequence: TGCGCCAGCAGCCAAGATGGGACAGGGTCCTACGAGCAGTACTTC. Encoded protein: CASSQDGTGSYEQYF. The chain carries TRBV4-1 and TRBJ2-7; 9 bases align to TRBD1. Germline V gene sequence: CDR1 MGHRA, CDR2 YSYEKL. This CDR3 is built from 15 residues. The trim removed 0 bases at V and 1 base at J, leaving 1 base unmatched.

Only a few counts were recorded for this clone. The gene calls are TRBV7-6 and TRBJ1-2, with 7 bases fitting TRBD1. The germline CDR1 and CDR2 sequences are SGHVS and FNYEAQ. This CDR3 is built from 13 residues. After removal of 2 bases from V and 4 bases from J, the junction contained 1 base not matched to a gene. CDR3 protein: CASSLNRGYGYTF. The CDR3 nucleotides are TGTGCCAGCAGCTTAAACAGGGGCTATGGCTACACCTTC.

The rearrangement uses TRBV5-6 and TRBJ2-7; 8 bases are shared with TRBD2. The CDR3 sequence is 16 residues long. Losses at the gene ends were 0 bases for V and 2 bases for J; bases not matched to a gene: 7. The V gene's germline CDR1 is SGHDT and CDR2 YYEEEE. The CDR3, as DNA: TGTGCCAGCAGCTTGGTCAATTCGGGAGGGCCCTACGAGCAGTACTTC. As protein: CASSLVNSGGPYEQYF.

The CDR3 region has the DNA TGTGCCAGCACAAAGGCAGGGGTTAATCACGAGCAGTACTTC. Translation: CASTKAGVNHEQYF. The chain joins TRBV28 to TRBJ2-7, with a weak D call TRBD1 (6 bases). The CDR3 sequence is 14 residues long. V shed 7 bases and J shed 5 bases, with 18 bases lying between them. The germline CDR1 and CDR2 sequences are MDHEN and SYDVKM.

The chain couples TRBV7-3 to TRBJ2-1, with 7 positions matching TRBD2. The V gene's germline CDR1 is SGHTA and CDR2 FQGTGA. With V trimmed by 3 bases and J by 2 bases, 7 bases remained unmatched. The length of the CDR3 is 16 residues. The CDR3 sequence: CASSLQGGLPYNEQFF. The CDR3 DNA reads TGTGCCAGCAGCTTGCAGGGAGGGCTGCCCTACAATGAGCAGTTCTTC.

The chain combines TRBV7-9 with TRBJ2-7; 8 nucleotides line up with TRBD1. The length of the CDR3 is 16 residues. The germline CDR1 and CDR2 sequences are SEHNR and FQNEAQ (reference sequence). The V gene end was trimmed by 5 bases and the J gene end by 3 bases; junction bases not matched to a gene: 12. The CDR3 DNA reads TGTGCCAGCAGCCTGCGGACAGGGAAAAGCATCTACGAGCAGTACTTC. Protein: CASSLRTGKSIYEQYF.